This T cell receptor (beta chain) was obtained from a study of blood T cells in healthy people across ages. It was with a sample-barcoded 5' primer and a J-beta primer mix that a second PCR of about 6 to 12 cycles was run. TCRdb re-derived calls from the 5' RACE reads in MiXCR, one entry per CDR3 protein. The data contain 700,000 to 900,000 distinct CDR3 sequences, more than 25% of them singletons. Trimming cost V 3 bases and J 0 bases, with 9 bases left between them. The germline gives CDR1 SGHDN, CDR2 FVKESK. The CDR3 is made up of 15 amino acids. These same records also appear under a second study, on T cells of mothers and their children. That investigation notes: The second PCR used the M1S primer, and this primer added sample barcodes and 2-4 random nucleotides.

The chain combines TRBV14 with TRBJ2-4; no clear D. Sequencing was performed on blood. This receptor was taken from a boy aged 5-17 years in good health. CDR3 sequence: CASSQGMVAKNIQYF. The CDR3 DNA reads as TGTGCCAGCAGCCAGGGAATGGTAGCCAAAAACATTCAGTACTTC.